This TCR beta chain was sequenced during a study of blood T cells in healthy people across ages. Study-wide results and caveats: With age, beta diversity per million T cells declined roughly linearly, significantly by 30 to 40.

This clonotype was observed a few times. Its cognate antigen is unknown. This CDR3 has 15 residues. V was trimmed by 0 bases and J by 14 bases, leaving 21 bases between them. From germline, CDR1 is MGHRA and CDR2 YSYEKL. Alongside a J-beta primer mix, a sample-barcoded 5' primer served in a second PCR lasting about 6 to 11 cycles. A template-switch adaptor that had 12 random nucleotides put a tag on each cDNA molecule. Researchers report that each sample yielded at least 2.5 million CDR3-containing paired-end reads. TCRdb re-called the 5' RACE reads with MiXCR, one entry per CDR3 protein. The repertoire holds about 1.4 million distinct CDR3 sequences, with approximately 59% as singletons.

Sequencing input: blood. The TCR sequence derives from a man between 18 and 29 years old in good health. This rearrangement joins TRBV4-1 to TRBJ2-3, with D possibly matching TRBD2 (6 bases). CDR3 sequence (DNA): TGCGCCAGCAGCCAAGAACGCGCTAGCGATGGCGGAGGGTATTTT. It specifies CASSQERASDGGGYF.